A selection of T cell receptor beta chains follows, all from one sample in a study of T-cell reconstitution after alpha-beta-depleted transplantation in children. TCRdb recomputed calls from the PCR reads with MiXCR, one row per CDR3 protein. Here the sample spans a few hundred thousand distinct CDR3 sequences, roughly 8.2% being singletons. The source was peripheral blood, collected 360 days after TCRalphabeta/CD19-depleted stem cell transplant. The receptors were gathered from a female patient aged 2-9 years who had a stem cell transplant for Fanconi anemia, so the T cells may come from the graft donor. Each CDR3 is given with its conserved first and last residue. The D gene is left open where the match is weak. Expanded clones are given a class, and other clones once, few, many or no size at all.

>NA|many|TRBV6-5|TRBJ1-1
TGTGCCAGCAGTTACACCACCGACAGAGCAGACATGAACACTGAAGCTTTCTTT
CASSYTTDRADMNTEAFF
>TRBD1|many|TRBV20-1|TRBJ2-1
TGCAGTGCTAGACAGGGGGCAGCCTACAATGAGCAGTTCTTC
CSARQGAAYNEQFF
>NA|few|TRBV7-2|TRBJ1-2
TGTGCCAGCAGCTTAGGACCGGGGGCAGGTGGCTACACCTTC
CASSLGPGAGGYTF
>TRBD1|NA|TRBV6-1|TRBJ1-6
TGTGCCAGCAGCTCGACAGGGGCGCTAAGCTCCTATAATTCACCCCTCCACTTT
CASSSTGALSSYNSPLHF
>NA|few|TRBV28|TRBJ1-2
TGTGCCAGCAGGACTGTGTCTAACTATGGCTACACCTTC
CASRTVSNYGYTF
>NA|many|TRBV12-3/TRBV12-4|TRBJ2-5
TGTGCCAGCAGCTTACCAGTCCCTGGGACCCAGTACTTC
CASSLPVPGTQYF
>TRBD1|many|TRBV7-3|TRBJ2-7
TGTGCCAGCAGCCCGGACAGGGGCTTCGAGCAGTACTTC
CASSPDRGFEQYF
>NA|many|TRBV5-1|TRBJ2-5
TGCGCCAGCAGAGTCTTTCAAGAGACCCAGTACTTC
CASRVFQETQYF
>NA|many|TRBV9|TRBJ2-7
TGTGCCAGCAGCGTAGATGACAGTGGCTCCTACGAGCAGTACTTC
CASSVDDSGSYEQYF
>NA|few|TRBV18|TRBJ1-3
TGTGCCAGCTCAGGCTTCGCTGGCTCTGGAAACACCATATATTTT
CASSGFAGSGNTIYF